Below, 25 T cell receptor beta chains from the same sample are listed, as sequenced in a study of cytomegalovirus exposure and HLA in healthy donors. Researchers ran the PCR with 60 Vbeta and 13 Jbeta primers. The table came from immunoSEQ multiplex PCR; TCRdb's copy has only in-frame clones and leaves some out. The data contain over 150,000 clones, about 69% of them seen just once; the ten biggest clones take up around 3%. Sample: PBMCs. These receptors came from a male donor in good health and CMV-seronegative.

This clone was observed a handful of times. The rearrangement uses TRBV7-3 and TRBJ2-7; 8 bases line up with TRBD1. CDR3 length equals 14 residues. V lost 4 bases and J lost 2; bases outside the gene matches: 4. From germline, CDR1 is SGHTA and CDR2 FQGTGA. The CDR3 region is CASSSGQAPYEQYF. The CDR3, as DNA: TGTGCCAGCAGCTCGGGACAGGCACCCTACGAGCAGTACTTC.

This clone was seen a handful of times. At one end the junction does not follow the germline gene, possibly because of a read error. This chain joins TRBV6-1 and TRBJ1-1; D is ambiguous. Germline CDR1 reads MNHNS; CDR2 reads SASEGT. This CDR3 region has 15 residues. The CDR3 DNA reads as TGTGCCAGCAGAGAAGGAGGGTCGGCGAACACTGAAGCTTTCTTT. Encoded protein: CASREGGSANTEAFF.

The chain employs TRBV27 and TRBJ1-5; D remains ambiguous. Germline CDR1 and CDR2: MNHEY and SMNVEV (reference sequence). CDR3 length: 15 amino acids. Trimming shortened V by 4 bases and J by 0 bases, and 10 bases separated the two germline ends. The chain's CDR3 is CASSYRAFSNQPQHF. CDR3 in DNA: TGTGCCAGCAGTTATAGAGCCTTTAGCAATCAGCCCCAGCATTTT.

The chain carries TRBV23-1 and TRBJ1-5, with D unclear. TRBV23-1 is an ORF, and what it does is uncertain. Trimming shortened V by 2 bases and J by 0 bases, and 14 bases separated the two germline ends. This CDR3 contains 17 residues. CDR3 DNA sequence: TGCGCCAGCAGTCAACGACCGGGATCCTATAGCAATCAGCCCCAGCATTTT. Its translation is CASSQRPGSYSNQPQHF.

This clone was found once. The CDR3, as DNA: TGTGCCTGGAGCTCTGGGGGGGGGCCCAAAAACATTCAGTACTTC. This sequence encodes CAWSSGGGPKNIQYF. This sequence joins TRBV30 and TRBJ2-4; a possible D gene is TRBD2 (7 bases). This CDR3 has 15 amino acids. The ends were cut back, 3 bases at V and 2 bases at J, with 14 bases in the middle. Germline assignment: CDR1 GTSNPN and CDR2 SVGIG (reference sequence). Full variable domain (outside the CDR3, taken from reference TRBV30 and TRBJ2-4): SQTIHQWPATLVQPVGSPLSLECTVEGTSNPNLYWYRQAAGRGLQLLFYSVGIGQISSEVPQNLSASRPQDRQFILSSKKLLLSDSGFYLCAWSSGGGPKNIQYFGAGTRLSVL.

This rearrangement joins TRBV30 to TRBJ1-1, with 7 bases identical to TRBD1. This CDR3 contains 15 residues. Germline loops: CDR1 GTSNPN, CDR2 SVGIG (reference sequence). V was clipped by 3 bases and J by 8 bases; unmatched bases: 15. CDR3 amino acids: CAWRDKQGRRKEAFF. CDR3 coding DNA: TGTGCCTGGAGAGACAAACAGGGGCGAAGAAAAGAAGCTTTCTTT. The variable domain in full, completed from reference TRBV30 and TRBJ1-1, reads SQTIHQWPATLVQPVGSPLSLECTVEGTSNPNLYWYRQAAGRGLQLLFYSVGIGQISSEVPQNLSASRPQDRQFILSSKKLLLSDSGFYLCAWRDKQGRRKEAFFGQGTRLTVV.

The chain employs TRBV5-6 and TRBJ1-4; D unclear. V was pared by 4 bases and J by 8 bases, with 9 bases between. This CDR3 region has 12 residues. Germline V lookup: CDR1 SGHDT, CDR2 YYEEEE. CDR3 sequence: CASSLGGEKLFF. In nucleotides, the CDR3 is TGTGCCAGCAGCCTAGGTGGGGAAAAACTGTTTTTT.

This chain connects TRBV4-2 to TRBJ2-3; TRBD2 matches at 11 bases. The length of the CDR3 is 17 residues. Germline CDR1 reads LGHNA; CDR2 reads YNFKEQ. Trimming removed 3 bases from V and 1 base from J; junction bases left unmatched: 6. DNA of the CDR3: TGTGCCAGCAGCCAGGGACTAGCGGCCTGGGGCACAGATACGCAGTATTTT. It yields the protein CASSQGLAAWGTDTQYF.

The J gene is TRBJ1-1, the V gene TRBV6-5; tentative D call: TRBD1 (6 bases). Germline CDR1 is MNHEY and CDR2 is SVGAGI. With 9 bases removed from V and 1 base from J, the gap between germline ends came to 12 bases. The CDR3 contains 13 residues. The CDR3 DNA reads as TGTGCCAGTTATCGAGGGGGGAACACTGAAGCTTTCTTT. This translates into CASYRGGNTEAFF.

The chain joins TRBV19 to TRBJ1-5; D not resolved. The CDR3 contains 19 residues. Trimming cost V 5 bases and J 2 bases, with 25 bases left between them. Germline loops: CDR1 LNHDA, CDR2 SQIVND (reference sequence). The CDR3 is CASSGRSRRWEVGNQPQHF. The CDR3 DNA reads as TGTGCCAGTAGTGGCAGGAGTCGGCGATGGGAGGTAGGCAATCAGCCCCAGCATTTT.

The chain combines TRBV30 with TRBJ2-7, with a weak D call TRBD1 (6 bases). Germline lookup yields CDR1 GTSNPN and CDR2 SVGIG (reference sequence). V was clipped by 2 bases and J by 0 bases, with 14 bases between them. This CDR3 region has 15 residues. CDR3 DNA: TGTGCCTGGAGTCTCCCAGGGACACACTCCTACGAGCAGTACTTC. Translated: CAWSLPGTHSYEQYF.

This clone was detected a few times. The chain recombines TRBV19 with TRBJ2-5; TRBD2 aligns across 9 bases. Germline values: CDR1 LNHDA, CDR2 SQIVND (reference sequence). The trim removed 4 bases at V and 0 bases at J, leaving 6 bases unmatched. The CDR3 runs 16 residues. CDR3 nucleotides: TGTGCCAGTAGTACCCTAGCGGGACTGTACCAAGAGACCCAGTACTTC. Encoded protein: CASSTLAGLYQETQYF.

The chain has TRBV7-2 and TRBJ2-5; D possibly corresponds to TRBD1 (6 bases). This CDR3 contains 14 residues. V gave up 5 bases and J gave up 2 bases, with 12 bases separating them. Per germline, CDR1 SGHTA and CDR2 FQGNSA. This CDR3 is CASSVGQRQETQYF. The CDR3 nucleotides read TGTGCCAGCAGCGTAGGACAGAGACAAGAGACCCAGTACTTC.

The V call is TRBV7-9, the J call TRBJ2-7; D call uncertain. The CDR3 runs to 13 residues. Germline V gene lookup returns CDR1 SEHNR and CDR2 FQNEAQ (reference sequence). Deletions cut 5 bases from V and 2 bases from J, with 10 bases between. The CDR3 loop is CASSPDITYEQYF. The DNA for the CDR3 is TGTGCCAGCAGCCCCGACATCACCTACGAGCAGTACTTC.

Regarding this clone: Its ends do not fully match the called genes, so a read error is possible. The rearrangement joins TRBV7-9 to TRBJ2-7, with D unresolved. Germline V lookup: CDR1 SEHNR, CDR2 FQNEAQ (reference sequence). This CDR3 is 11 amino acids long. CDR3 protein: CSSTHSYEQYF. The DNA for the CDR3 is TGTTCCAGCACCCACTCCTACGAGCAGTACTTC.

This rearrangement joins TRBV27 to TRBJ2-2; D is unresolved. Trimming removed 2 bases from V and 5 bases from J, with 9 bases in between. This CDR3 is 14 amino acids long. CDR1 MNHEY and CDR2 SMNVEV come from the germline V gene (reference sequence). The CDR3 region has the DNA TGTGCCAGCAGTTTAAATCCCAGAACCGGGGAGCTGTTTTTT. Translating it yields CASSLNPRTGELFF.

V gene TRBV6-1 combines with J gene TRBJ1-4; tentative D call: TRBD1 (5 bases). With 6 bases removed from V and 8 bases from J, the gap between germline ends came to 13 bases. The CDR3 covers 13 residues. Germline values: CDR1 MNHNS, CDR2 SASEGT. The CDR3 nucleotides read TGTGCCAGCAGCGAGGCAGGGATGGAAAAACTGTTTTTT. As protein: CASSEAGMEKLFF.

The CDR3 DNA reads TGTGCCAGCAGTCCGACTAGCGCGCGCTACGAGCAGTACTTC. Amino acid sequence: CASSPTSARYEQYF. The V call is TRBV28, the J call TRBJ2-7; TRBD2 aligns across 8 bases. The length of the CDR3 is 14 residues. The J segment lost 3 bases and the V segment lost 5 bases, leaving 6 bases of the junction unmatched. CDR1 and CDR2 from the germline V gene are MDHEN and SYDVKM. The whole variable domain, remainder taken from reference TRBV28 and TRBJ2-7, is DVKVTQSSRYLVKRTGEKVFLECVQDMDHENMFWYRQDPGLGLRLIYFSYDVKMKEKGDIPEGYSVSREKKERFSLILESASTNQTSMYLCASSPTSARYEQYFGPGTRLTVT.

The chain employs TRBV4-2 and TRBJ1-2, with 7 bases identical to TRBD1. The V and J ends lost 3 bases and 0 bases, in that order; junction bases with no gene match: 4. CDR1 and CDR2 from the germline V gene are LGHNA and YNFKEQ. The CDR3 is made up of 15 amino acids. CDR3 loop: CASSHPDRANYGYTF. The CDR3 nucleotides read TGTGCCAGCAGCCATCCCGACAGGGCTAACTATGGCTACACCTTC.

The rearrangement joins TRBV28 to TRBJ2-1, with TRBD1 as a possible D gene (6 bases). Germline V gene lookup returns CDR1 MDHEN and CDR2 SYDVKM. The CDR3 totals 14 residues. With 7 bases removed from V and 3 bases from J, the gap between germline ends came to 13 bases. In DNA form, the CDR3 reads TGTGCCAGCACCGTAAGACAGGACTACAATGAGCAGTTCTTC. This sequence encodes CASTVRQDYNEQFF.

V usage is TRBV5-4 and J usage is TRBJ1-2; perhaps TRBD1 as D (5 bases). The CDR3 totals 16 residues. From germline, CDR1 is SGHNT and CDR2 YYREEE (reference sequence). Trimming stripped 0 bases from V and 4 bases from J, with 16 bases between. The CDR3 here is CASSLVGGEVGYGYTF. The DNA of the CDR3 is TGTGCCAGCAGCTTGGTCGGGGGGGAGGTGGGCTATGGCTACACCTTC.

This clone was observed a few times. This chain connects TRBV11-3 to TRBJ2-1; 10 positions match TRBD2. The CDR3 covers 16 residues. V shed 1 base and J 8 bases; nucleotides not matched to a gene: 8. The germline V gene has CDR1 SGHNT and CDR2 YENEEA. The CDR3 spells CASSLGYPSGRDEQFF. The CDR3 bases are TGTGCCAGCAGCTTAGGATACCCTAGCGGGAGAGATGAGCAGTTCTTC. Looking up the rest from reference TRBV11-3 and TRBJ2-1 gives the full variable domain: EAGVVQSPRYKIIEKKQPVAFWCNPISGHNTLYWYLQNLGQGPELLIRYENEEAVDDSQLPKDRFSAERLKGVDSTLKIQPAELGDSAVYLCASSLGYPSGRDEQFFGPGTRLTVL.

The chain joins TRBV2 to TRBJ1-5, with D maybe TRBD1 (5 bases). CDR1 and CDR2 (germline): SNHLY, FYNNEI. The CDR3 consists of 15 residues. Trimming took off 6 bases at V and 0 bases at J, with 12 bases between the two ends. The CDR3 DNA follows: TGTGCCAGCAGACCCGACAGTACTAGCAATCAGCCCCAGCATTTT. As protein: CASRPDSTSNQPQHF.

The chain combines TRBV9 with TRBJ2-3; 9 bases fit TRBD1. The germline gives CDR1 SGDLS, CDR2 YYNGEE. The CDR3 consists of 16 residues. V lost 3 bases and J lost 5; bases outside the gene matches: 10. The CDR3 nucleotides are TGTGCCAGCAGCGCCACCGGGACAGGGCTTTTAGATACGCAGTATTTT. It yields the protein CASSATGTGLLDTQYF.

The V call is TRBV7-9, the J call TRBJ2-1; 11 positions match TRBD2. This CDR3 comprises 15 residues. Germline-derived CDR1 and CDR2 are SEHNR and FQNEAQ (reference sequence). V was pared by 5 bases and J by 4 bases, with 4 bases of the junction left unmatched. CDR3: CASSPSGRSYNEQFF. The CDR3, as DNA: TGTGCCAGCAGCCCTAGCGGGAGGTCTTACAATGAGCAGTTCTTC.